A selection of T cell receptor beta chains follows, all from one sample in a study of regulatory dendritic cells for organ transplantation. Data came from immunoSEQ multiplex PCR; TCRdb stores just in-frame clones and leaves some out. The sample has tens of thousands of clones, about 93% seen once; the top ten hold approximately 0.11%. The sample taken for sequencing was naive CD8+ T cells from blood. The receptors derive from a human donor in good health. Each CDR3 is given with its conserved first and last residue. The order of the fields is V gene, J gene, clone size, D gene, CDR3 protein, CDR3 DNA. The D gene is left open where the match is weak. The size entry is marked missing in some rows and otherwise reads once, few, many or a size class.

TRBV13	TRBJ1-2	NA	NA	CASSYLGGRFDGYTF	TGTGCCAGCAGTTACCTTGGGGGAAGGTTTGACGGCTACACCTTC
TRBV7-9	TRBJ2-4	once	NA	CASSPSDTRDIQYF	TGTGCCAGCAGTCCCTCGGATACTCGGGACATTCAGTACTTC
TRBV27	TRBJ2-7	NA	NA	CASSRGLDEQYF	TGTGCCAGCAGTCGGGGACTGGACGAGCAGTACTTC
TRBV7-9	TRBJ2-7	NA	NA	CASSSQVYEQYF	TGTGCCAGCAGCTCCCAGGTCTACGAGCAGTACTTC
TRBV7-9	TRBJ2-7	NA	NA	CASSPVLAYEQYF	TGTGCCAGCAGCCCGGTTCTGGCGTACGAGCAGTACTTC
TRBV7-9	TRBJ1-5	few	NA	CASSGGDQPQHF	TGTGCCAGCAGCGGGGGGGATCAGCCCCAGCATTTT
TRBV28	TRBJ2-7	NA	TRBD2	CASSLFFSRESHEQYF	TGTGCCAGCAGTTTATTTTTTTCGCGGGAGTCCCACGAGCAGTACTTC
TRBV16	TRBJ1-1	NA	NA	CASSQWGAEAFF	TGTGCCAGCAGCCAATGGGGTGCTGAAGCTTTCTTT
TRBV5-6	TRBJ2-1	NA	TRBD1	CASSYGTDEQFF	TGTGCCAGCAGCTATGGGACAGATGAGCAGTTCTTC
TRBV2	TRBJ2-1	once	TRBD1	CASRLPGQGVNEQFF	TGTGCCAGCAGACTCCCGGGACAGGGGGTTAATGAGCAGTTCTTC
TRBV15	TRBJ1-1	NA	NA	CATSSGATEAFF	TGTGCCACCAGCTCCGGGGCCACTGAAGCTTTCTTT
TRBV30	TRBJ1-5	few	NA	CAWTLGGNQPQHF	TGTGCCTGGACCTTAGGGGGAAATCAGCCCCAGCATTTT
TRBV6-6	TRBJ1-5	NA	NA	CASSFQDQPQHF	TGTGCCAGCAGTTTCCAAGATCAGCCCCAGCATTTT
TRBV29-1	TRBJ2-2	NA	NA	CSVDSLNTGELFF	TGCAGCGTTGACAGCTTGAACACCGGGGAGCTGTTTTTT
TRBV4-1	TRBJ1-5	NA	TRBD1	CASSPLTGNQPQHF	TGCGCCAGCAGCCCCTTGACAGGGAATCAGCCCCAGCATTTT
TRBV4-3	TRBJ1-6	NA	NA	CASSQEAHYNSPLHF	TGCGCCAGCAGCCAAGAGGCGCACTATAATTCACCCCTCCACTTT
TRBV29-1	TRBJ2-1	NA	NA	CSVEGGTYNEQFF	TGCAGCGTTGAAGGGGGGACATACAATGAGCAGTTCTTC
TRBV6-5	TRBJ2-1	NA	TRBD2	CASSYSSGREQFF	TGTGCCAGCAGTTATTCTAGCGGTCGTGAGCAGTTCTTC
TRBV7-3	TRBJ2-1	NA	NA	CASSHGENEQFF	TGTGCCAGCAGCCACGGTGAGAATGAGCAGTTCTTC
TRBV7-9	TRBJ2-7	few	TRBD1	CASSPFPGQGPYEQYF	TGTGCCAGCAGCCCTTTCCCGGGACAGGGGCCCTACGAGCAGTACTTC
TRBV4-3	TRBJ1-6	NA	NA	CASSPQAWGAWSPLHF	TGCGCCAGCAGCCCTCAAGCGTGGGGTGCATGGTCACCCCTCCACTTT
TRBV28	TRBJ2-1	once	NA	CASSQRANSYNEQFF	TGTGCCAGCAGCCAGCGGGCCAACTCCTACAATGAGCAGTTCTTC
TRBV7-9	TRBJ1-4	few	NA	CASSSPRPGEEKLFF	TGTGCCAGCAGCTCCCCTCGGCCAGGTGAAGAAAAACTGTTTTTT
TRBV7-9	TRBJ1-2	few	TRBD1	CASSSMGDSNIVNYGYTF	TGTGCCAGCAGCTCAATGGGGGACAGTAACATAGTTAACTATGGCTACACCTTC
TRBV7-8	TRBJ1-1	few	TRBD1	CASSAGQENTEAFF	TGTGCCAGCAGCGCAGGACAGGAGAACACTGAAGCTTTCTTT
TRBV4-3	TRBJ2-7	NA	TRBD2	CASSQVLADAYEQYF	TGCGCCAGCAGCCAAGTCCTAGCGGATGCCTACGAGCAGTACTTC
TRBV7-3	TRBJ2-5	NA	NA	CASSLSGGRETQYF	TGTGCCAGCAGCTTAAGTGGGGGACGCGAGACCCAGTACTTC
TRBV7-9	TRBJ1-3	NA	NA	CAEYTGAGNTIYF	TGTGCCGAATACACAGGAGCTGGAAACACCATATATTTT
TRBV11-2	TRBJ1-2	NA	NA	CASSSPPAGHGYTF	TGTGCCAGCAGCTCCCCCCCCGCAGGGCATGGCTACACCTTC
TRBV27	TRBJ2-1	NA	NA	CASSLVSSYNEQFF	TGTGCCAGCAGTTTGGTCAGCTCCTACAATGAGCAGTTCTTC
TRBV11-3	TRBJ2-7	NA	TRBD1	CASSLRDSYEQYF	TGTGCCAGCAGCCTCCGGGACAGCTACGAGCAGTACTTC
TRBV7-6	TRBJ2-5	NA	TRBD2	CASSLIPGLAAPQETQYF	TGTGCCAGCAGCTTGATCCCGGGACTAGCGGCCCCACAAGAGACCCAGTACTTC
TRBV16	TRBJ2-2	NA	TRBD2	CASSQSGISTGELFF	TGTGCCAGCAGCCAAAGCGGGATCAGCACCGGGGAGCTGTTTTTT
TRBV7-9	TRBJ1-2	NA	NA	CASSFPAGNYGYTF	TGTGCCAGCAGCTTCCCAGCGGGGAACTATGGCTACACCTTC
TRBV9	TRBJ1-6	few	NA	CASSWGDDSPLHF	TGTGCCAGCAGCTGGGGGGACGATTCACCCCTCCACTTT
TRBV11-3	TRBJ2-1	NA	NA	CASSLGGAYNEQFF	TGTGCCAGCAGCTTAGGGGGGGCCTACAATGAGCAGTTCTTC
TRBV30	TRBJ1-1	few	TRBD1	CASSTGGTEAFF	TGTGCCTCCTCGACAGGGGGCACTGAAGCTTTCTTT
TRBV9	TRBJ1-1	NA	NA	CASSVAGGNTEAFF	TGTGCCAGCAGCGTAGCCGGGGGGAACACTGAAGCTTTCTTT
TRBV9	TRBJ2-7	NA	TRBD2	CASSPSVAGGNEQYF	TGTGCCAGCAGCCCAAGTGTAGCGGGAGGAAACGAGCAGTACTTC
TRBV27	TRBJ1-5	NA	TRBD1	CASSLTQGGPQHF	TGTGCCAGCAGTTTGACCCAGGGGGGACCCCAGCATTTT
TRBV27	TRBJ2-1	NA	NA	CASSLQVSSYNEQFF	TGTGCCAGCAGTTTACAGGTTAGCTCCTACAATGAGCAGTTCTTC
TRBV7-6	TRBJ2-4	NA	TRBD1	CASSSRQGASLLAKNIQYF	TGTGCCAGCAGCTCGAGACAGGGGGCTTCGCTCCTGGCCAAAAACATTCAGTACTTC
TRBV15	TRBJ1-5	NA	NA	CATALEVSNQPQHF	TGTGCCACCGCCCTCGAGGTTAGCAATCAGCCCCAGCATTTT
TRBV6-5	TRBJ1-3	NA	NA	CASSYRGVGNTIYF	TGTGCCAGCAGTTACAGGGGAGTTGGAAACACCATATATTTT
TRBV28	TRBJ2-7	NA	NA	CASSLPRDGVYEQYF	TGTGCCAGCAGTTTACCTAGGGATGGAGTCTACGAGCAGTACTTC
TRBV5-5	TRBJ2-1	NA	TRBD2	CASSQTSDEFF	TGTGCCAGCAGCCAGACTAGCGATGAGTTCTTC
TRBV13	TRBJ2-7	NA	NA	CASNRGHSSYEQYF	TGTGCCAGCAACCGCGGTCATAGCTCCTACGAGCAGTACTTC
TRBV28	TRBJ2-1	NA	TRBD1	CASSGPTGGGYNEQFF	TGTGCCAGCTCTGGCCCGACAGGGGGCGGGTACAATGAGCAGTTCTTC
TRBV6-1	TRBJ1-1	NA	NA	CASNEKVPEAFF	TGTGCCAGCAATGAAAAGGTCCCCGAAGCTTTCTTT